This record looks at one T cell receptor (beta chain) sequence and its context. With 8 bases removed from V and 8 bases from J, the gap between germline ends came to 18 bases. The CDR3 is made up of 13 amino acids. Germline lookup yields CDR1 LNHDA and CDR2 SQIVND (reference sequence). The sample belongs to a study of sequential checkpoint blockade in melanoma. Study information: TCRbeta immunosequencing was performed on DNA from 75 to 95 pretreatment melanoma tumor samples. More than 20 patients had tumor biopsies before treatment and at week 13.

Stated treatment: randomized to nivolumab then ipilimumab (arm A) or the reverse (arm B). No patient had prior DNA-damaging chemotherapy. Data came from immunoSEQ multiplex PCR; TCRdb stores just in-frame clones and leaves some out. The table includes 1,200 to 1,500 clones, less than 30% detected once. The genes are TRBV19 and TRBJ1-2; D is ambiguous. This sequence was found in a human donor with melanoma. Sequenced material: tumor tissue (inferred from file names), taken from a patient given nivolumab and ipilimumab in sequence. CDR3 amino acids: CASWATTSGGYTF. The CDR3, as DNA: TGTGCCAGTTGGGCGACAACGTCGGGAGGCTACACCTTC.